This T cell receptor (beta chain) was captured by sequencing in a study of blood T cells in healthy people across ages (dated by TCRdb to the mid-2010s). About the investigation overall: In model experiments, template switching captured about one uniquely barcoded TCR beta cDNA molecule for every two T cells. Using deep sequencing normalized with unique cDNA molecular identifiers, the study measured how TCR beta repertoire diversity changes with age. Four age groups were formed from the donors: young (average roughly 15 years), middle-aged (approximately 42), aged (more than 55) and long-lived (about 75). To avoid experimental bias, donors of different ages were distributed randomly across sequencing lanes. Using the same blood draw, the study looked at two additional independent replicas of 1 million unique cDNA reads for two donors, one aged 18 to 29 and the other aged 80 or older. Broad study findings and their caveats: A strong correlation was found between observed TCR beta diversity and the percentage of naive T cells measured by flow cytometry. As age increased, observed TCR beta diversity per million T cells dropped in a roughly linear way, and a significant reduction was already evident by age 40. Bulk unsorted PBMC profiling prevented conclusive comparison of naive and antigen-experienced compartments. Compared with the aged group, more naive CD4+ T cells, fewer expanded clones and increased TCR diversity were shown by the long-lived group, suggesting age selection. Estimates of total diversity based on one million sequenced T cells were considered lower bounds and underestimates. Because donor CMV infection status was unknown, age-related changes in expanded clonotypes were potentially confounded.

As encoded in the germline V gene, CDR1 is MNHNS while CDR2 is SASEGT. V loses 6 bases of germline sequence and J loses 5 bases, and the interval between the two ends is 13 bases. Its CDR3 holds 13 amino acids, cysteine through phenylalanine. Only the CDR3 DNA is retained, 39 bases long and in frame from the first base. Library preparation was by 5' RACE. The instrument was an Illumina HiSeq 2500. A second roughly 6 to 11 cycle PCR used a sample-barcoded 5' primer and a J-beta primer mix. Each TCR beta cDNA molecule received a unique molecular identifier from a template-switch 5' adaptor carrying 12 random nucleotides. At least 2.5 million CDR3-containing paired-end reads were obtained from each sample. All of the RNA was converted into first-strand cDNA using the Mint cDNA synthesis kit, with a TRBC-specific oligonucleotide serving as the primer. Following uracil-DNA glycosylase treatment, all cDNA underwent a first 18-cycle PCR with the universal primers M1SS and BC2_uni_R. The original methods were these. For normalization, 1 million high-quality reads, each with a distinct molecular identifier, were randomly selected from each sample. Instead of being binned into consensus sequences, reads with shared molecular identifiers were discarded. CDR3 identification, clonotype clustering and error correction used MiTCR with a Q25 quality threshold and the strictest error-elimination algorithm. A nonparametric unseen species model using Euler transformation provided a lower-bound estimate of total TCR beta diversity. TCRdb reran the public reads through fastp at Q25 and MiXCR, keeping productive beta chains. Each CDR3 protein appears once, grouped with its most common genes and DNA. TCRdb, rather than the study authors, made the V and J calls. The sample data list about 1.4 million distinct CDR3 sequences, and 59% of these were observed just once. Approximately 7% of the sample rests with the top ten.

The donors were around 39 Caucasian individuals from Russia, aged roughly 6 to 100 years, who were systemically healthy. Roughly 9.5 milliliters of peripheral blood were drawn from each donor into EDTA-treated Vacutainer tubes. Ficoll-Paque density-gradient centrifugation was used to isolate PBMCs, with at least 6 million obtained per sample. Trizol reagent was used to extract total RNA from PBMCs, with at least 5 micrograms per sample. The percentages of naive CD45RAhigh/CD27high T cells were determined by flow cytometry on a PBMC aliquot from every donor. Points on this clonotype: The antigen it recognizes is unknown. No base quality information exists; no much larger clone differs at one position.

The rearranged segments are TRBV6-1 and TRBJ1-1; 5 matching bases give a weak D call of TRBD1. The specimen was blood. The clonotype was recovered from a man aged 18 to 29 in good health. The CDR3 region: CASRRGRGTEAFF. The DNA sequence follows: TGTGCCAGCAGGAGGGGCCGGGGAACTGAAGCTTTCTTT.